Presented here are 25 T cell receptor beta chains from one specimen sequenced in a study of naive and memory T cell subsets. No antigen has been assigned to these receptors. Overall study findings and caveats: Possibly reflecting memory cells re-expressing CD45RA, a few larger clonotypes occurred in naive repertoires, especially CD8.

The beta constant-region primer was an equimolar mix of two oligonucleotides covering TRBC1 and TRBC2. Ligated cDNA was amplified by four rounds of PCR with nested alpha and beta constant-region primers and SP2. TCRdb passed the UMI-ligation and nested PCR reads through MiXCR, listing each CDR3 protein once. Among roughly 100,000 distinct CDR3 sequences listed, about 14% were seen once. Sequencing input: naive CD8+ T cells from blood. The source of these receptors is a human donor in good health.

This clonotype has ten or more counts. The V gene is TRBV28, the J gene TRBJ2-3, with unresolved D. The V end was cut by 3 bases, the J end by 5 bases, with 9 bases between. This CDR3 has 13 residues. Germline V gives CDR1 MDHEN, CDR2 SYDVKM. The CDR3 region is CASSFVVGDTQYF. In DNA, the CDR3 is TGTGCCAGCAGTTTCGTAGTTGGAGATACGCAGTATTTT.

This clonotype has just a few counts. The rearrangement links TRBV7-9 to TRBJ2-1, with 7 bases aligning to TRBD2. The V segment lost 8 bases and the J segment 7 bases; nucleotides outside the gene matches: 8. Germline CDR1 SEHNR, CDR2 FQNEAQ (reference sequence). The CDR3 sequence is 13 residues long. The CDR3 spells CASSSGTKNEQFF. Here the CDR3 DNA reads TGTGCCAGCTCTTCCGGGACTAAGAATGAGCAGTTCTTC.

There are a few counts of this clonotype. This chain joins TRBV16 and TRBJ2-1; D gene unclear. This CDR3 has 12 residues. Germline values: CDR1 KGHSY, CDR2 FQNENV. V was cut by 0 bases and J by 6 bases, with 3 bases left in between. The CDR3 coding sequence is TGTGCCAGCAGCCAATCTAGCAATGAGCAGTTCTTC. Its translation: CASSQSSNEQFF.

For this clonotype: With a much larger clone just one base away, this may be a read error. This CDR3 is CASSSGRAGNYGCTF. CDR3 nucleotide sequence: TGTGCCAGCTCATCGGGCAGAGCAGGGAACTATGGCTGCACCTTC. The chain has TRBV18 and TRBJ1-2; D is possibly TRBD1 (5 bases). Germline lookup yields CDR1 KGHSH and CDR2 LQKENI. The CDR3 contains 15 residues.

A few counts support this clonotype. The V and J genes are TRBV20-1 and TRBJ2-1; D is possibly TRBD2 (6 bases). The germline V gene encodes CDR1 DFQATT and CDR2 SNEGSKA (reference sequence). The germline V and J ends were trimmed by 6 bases and 7 bases, with 22 bases remaining between them. The CDR3 runs to 15 residues. CDR3 nucleotides: TGCAGTGCCGACGCCTATGGTGGGGCGGGGAATGAGCAGTTCTTC. Amino acid sequence: CSADAYGGAGNEQFF.

J is TRBJ2-2 and V is TRBV7-7; a possible D gene is TRBD2 (6 bases). Looked up from germline, CDR1 is SSHAT and CDR2 is FNYEAQ (reference sequence). The CDR3 length is 12 residues. The CDR3 sequence is CVVGGVPGELFF. The CDR3 DNA follows: TGTGTAGTAGGAGGGGTGCCCGGGGAGCTGTTTTTT. The entire variable domain, with the rest obtained from reference TRBV7-7 and TRBJ2-2, is as follows: GAGVSQSPRYKVTKRGQDVTLRCDPISSHATLYWYQQALGQGPEFLTYFNYEAQPDKSGLPSDRFSAERPEGSISTLTIQRTEQRDSAMYRCVVGGVPGELFFGEGSRLTVL.

This clonotype was seen ten or more times. CDR3 DNA: TGTGCCTGGTCGGGTGGGGCTGAAGCTTTCTTT. It codes for CAWSGGAEAFF. The genes are TRBV30 and TRBJ1-1; D gene unclear. V dropped 5 bases and J dropped 6 bases, with 10 bases sitting between them. The CDR3 length is 11 residues. Germline assignment: CDR1 GTSNPN and CDR2 SVGIG (reference sequence).

In this sample, this clonotype turned up a few times. The J gene is TRBJ1-2, the V gene TRBV3-1, with TRBD1 as a possible D gene (5 bases). The CDR3 is 15 residues long. Trimming shortened V by 0 bases and J by 9 bases, and 17 bases separated the two germline ends. Per germline, CDR1 LGHDT and CDR2 YNNKEL (reference sequence). This CDR3 reads CASSQDLGRFLRYTF. CDR3 nucleotides: TGTGCCAGCAGCCAAGATTTGGGACGATTCTTACGCTACACCTTC.

CDR3 DNA sequence: TGTGCCATCAGTGAGTCGGGGTCCTCAGATACGCAGTATTTT. Protein sequence: CAISESGSSDTQYF. This chain connects TRBV10-3 to TRBJ2-3; D gene ambiguous. Per germline, CDR1 ENHRY and CDR2 SYGVKD. Trimming removed 0 bases from V and 4 bases from J, with 8 bases in between. This CDR3 region has 14 residues.

J is TRBJ2-1 and V is TRBV12-3 or TRBV12-4; unclear D gene. The CDR3 sequence is 14 residues long. V gave up 5 bases and J gave up 0 bases, with 8 bases separating them. The CDR3 region is CASSGSDSYNEQFF. The CDR3 DNA follows: TGTGCCAGCAGTGGGTCCGACTCCTACAATGAGCAGTTCTTC.

This clonotype was observed a handful of times. The genes are TRBV29-1 and TRBJ1-1; D is undetermined. The CDR3 has 11 amino acids. Germline V lookup: CDR1 SQVTM, CDR2 ANQGSEA. The germline V and J ends were trimmed by 4 bases and 1 base, with 4 bases remaining between them. CDR3 nucleotide sequence: TGCAGCGTTGGGAAGAACACTGAAGCTTTCTTT. Amino acid sequence: CSVGKNTEAFF. Full variable domain (outside the CDR3, taken from reference TRBV29-1 and TRBJ1-1): SAVISQKPSRDICQRGTSLTIQCQVDSQVTMMFWYRQQPGQSLTLIATANQGSEATYESGFVIDKFPISRPNLTFSTLTVSNMSPEDSSIYLCSVGKNTEAFFGQGTRLTVV.

The V call is TRBV28, the J call TRBJ2-2; 12 nucleotides line up with TRBD1. This CDR3 has 20 amino acids. J was trimmed by 2 bases and V by 3 bases; bases with no gene match: 13. Germline assignment: CDR1 MDHEN and CDR2 SYDVKM. The CDR3, as DNA: TGTGCCAGCAGTTTGACACATATGGGACAGGGGGCGGGCAACACCGGGGAGCTGTTTTTT. Its translation: CASSLTHMGQGAGNTGELFF.

The rearrangement uses TRBV7-9 and TRBJ2-1; D uncertain. The CDR3 is made up of 16 amino acids. Germline V gives CDR1 SEHNR, CDR2 FQNEAQ (reference sequence). Trimming removed 5 bases at V and 7 bases at J, with 21 bases between. CDR3 nucleotide sequence: TGTGCCAGCAGCCAACCCCGGACCCCCCTGGGGAATGAGCAGTTCTTC. Translating gives CASSQPRTPLGNEQFF.

This clonotype was detected a few times. V and J are TRBV27 and TRBJ1-1; D is uncertain. This CDR3 spans 13 amino acids. Trimming took 7 bases from V and 8 from J, leaving 17 bases between them. The germline V gene has CDR1 MNHEY and CDR2 SMNVEV (reference sequence). The CDR3, as DNA: TGTGCCAGCACCTCCCTCCTGGTGGGGGAAGCTTTCTTT. Residues: CASTSLLVGEAFF.

There are a few counts of this clonotype. The rearrangement joins TRBV12-3 or TRBV12-4 to TRBJ1-6; 7 positions agree with TRBD1. The CDR3 sequence is 15 residues long. V shed 7 bases, J shed 8 bases, and the junction held 11 bases outside the gene matches. CDR3 loop: CASTGTARGDSPLHF. The CDR3 DNA reads as TGTGCCAGCACCGGGACAGCCAGGGGGGATTCACCCCTCCACTTT.

In this sample, this clonotype turned up once. J is TRBJ2-7 and V is TRBV14; D remains ambiguous. V lost 2 bases to trimming and J lost 5 bases, with 19 bases between them. This CDR3 region has 16 residues. CDR1 is SGHDN and CDR2 is FVKESK in the germline V gene. The CDR3 nucleotides are TGTGCCAGCAGCCAAACCCCTCACAGAAGTGAAGACGAGCAGTACTTC. Translation: CASSQTPHRSEDEQYF.

The genes are TRBV6-5 and TRBJ1-6; the D is unclear. The CDR3 runs to 13 residues. V shed 5 bases and J shed 8 bases, with 10 bases lying between them. Germline V gene lookup returns CDR1 MNHEY and CDR2 SVGAGI. The CDR3 nucleotides read TGTGCCAGCAGTGGCCTTGGGGATTCACCCCTCCACTTT. Protein: CASSGLGDSPLHF.

The sample holds a few counts of this clonotype. The V call is TRBV12-3 or TRBV12-4, the J call TRBJ2-7, with 7 bases fitting TRBD1. Trimming took 3 bases from V and 0 from J; bases not matched to a gene: 5. The CDR3 has 15 residues. The CDR3 nucleotides are TGTGCCAGCAGTTTTACAGGGGAGAGCTCCTACGAGCAGTACTTC. Translation: CASSFTGESSYEQYF.

The chain uses TRBV4-3 and TRBJ2-2, with 11 nucleotides matching TRBD1. CDR3 length equals 15 residues. Trimming cost V 3 bases and J 7 bases; bases outside gene matches: 4. In germline, CDR1 is LGHNA, CDR2 YSLEER. The CDR3 loop reads CASSHGTGGIGELFF. The CDR3 DNA reads as TGCGCCAGCAGCCACGGGACAGGGGGGATCGGGGAGCTGTTTTTT.

This clonotype came up a few times. The chain carries TRBV7-8 and TRBJ2-3; 8 positions match TRBD1. Trimming took 1 base from V and 4 from J; bases not matched to a gene: 7. The germline V gene encodes CDR1 SGHVS and CDR2 FQNEAQ. The length of the CDR3 is 16 residues. The CDR3 loop is CASSLGPGGSADTQYF. CDR3 coding DNA: TGTGCCAGCAGCTTAGGCCCAGGGGGCAGCGCAGATACGCAGTATTTT.

This clonotype was seen more than once but under ten times. The chain links TRBV11-1 to TRBJ1-1; D gene uncertain. Between the trimmed V and J ends, which lost 0 bases and 4 bases, there was a span of 6 bases. CDR3 length: 13 amino acids. Germline-derived CDR1 and CDR2 are SGHAT and FQDESV (reference sequence). The CDR3 loop is CASSLAWGTEAFF. DNA for the CDR3: TGTGCCAGCAGCTTAGCTTGGGGCACTGAAGCTTTCTTT.

This clonotype was seen repeatedly, ten times or more. The chain has TRBV20-1 and TRBJ2-3; 9 bases match TRBD2. This CDR3 spans 14 amino acids. Germline V CDR1 and CDR2: DFQATT, SNEGSKA (reference sequence). V shed 7 bases and J 2 bases; nucleotides not matched to a gene: 7. The CDR3 protein is CSVVTSGLTDTQYF. CDR3 coding DNA: TGCAGTGTCGTGACTAGCGGACTCACAGATACGCAGTATTTT.

The V gene is TRBV11-1, the J gene TRBJ2-3, with D perhaps given as TRBD1 or TRBD2 (5 bases each). The CDR3 extends over 16 amino acids. Trimming stripped 5 bases from V and 2 bases from J, with 17 bases between. In germline, CDR1 is SGHAT, CDR2 FQDESV (reference sequence). CDR3 residues: CASSQGRDDNTDTQYF. CDR3 sequence (DNA): TGTGCCAGCAGCCAGGGACGGGACGATAACACAGATACGCAGTATTTT.

This clonotype was seen a few times. V is TRBV28 and J is TRBJ2-7; perhaps D is TRBD1 or TRBD2 (5 bases each). Germline V lookup: CDR1 MDHEN, CDR2 SYDVKM. Trimming left V 3 bases short and J 5 bases short, with 8 bases between. The CDR3 spans 12 residues. The CDR3, as DNA: TGTGCCAGCAGTTTGGGGGTCGACGAGCAGTACTTC. The encoded protein is CASSLGVDEQYF.

In this sample, this clonotype turned up a few times. V and J are TRBV4-2 and TRBJ2-7, with D perhaps being TRBD1 or TRBD2 (6 bases each). The CDR3 consists of 14 residues. V gave up 3 bases and J gave up 3 bases, with 12 bases separating them. Germline CDR1 LGHNA, CDR2 YNFKEQ. The CDR3 region has the DNA TGTGCCAGCAGCCAGGGTAGGGGGGTCTACGAGCAGTACTTC. It translates to CASSQGRGVYEQYF.